The following is a T cell receptor (beta chain) sequence with its context. Antigen: not known. This record belongs to a study of T cell repertoires in cytomegalovirus infection. Study findings and constraints: There were carriers of CMV plus the relevant HLA, and cumulative public TCR beta family frequency identified them.

With 0 bases removed from V and 5 bases from J, the gap between germline ends came to 11 bases. The CDR3 is 14 residues long. Germline V gene sequence: CDR1 MGHRA, CDR2 YSYEKL. From the reads, TCRdb called clonotypes with MiXCR, one entry per CDR3 protein. The table lists under 150,000 distinct CDR3 sequences, 30% of them singletons, with about 40% in the top ten. The TCR comes from a human donor in good health (CMV status not recorded). Some clones in this sample may be carry-over from other donors' samples. The material was CD8+ T cells from cultured PBMCs, obtained from culture after CMV antigen stimulation. This sequence joins TRBV4-1 and TRBJ2-7; D perhaps matches TRBD1 (6 bases). The CDR3 spells CASSQDQGSNEQYF. Written as DNA, the CDR3 is TGCGCCAGCAGCCAAGACCAGGGGTCGAACGAGCAGTACTTC.